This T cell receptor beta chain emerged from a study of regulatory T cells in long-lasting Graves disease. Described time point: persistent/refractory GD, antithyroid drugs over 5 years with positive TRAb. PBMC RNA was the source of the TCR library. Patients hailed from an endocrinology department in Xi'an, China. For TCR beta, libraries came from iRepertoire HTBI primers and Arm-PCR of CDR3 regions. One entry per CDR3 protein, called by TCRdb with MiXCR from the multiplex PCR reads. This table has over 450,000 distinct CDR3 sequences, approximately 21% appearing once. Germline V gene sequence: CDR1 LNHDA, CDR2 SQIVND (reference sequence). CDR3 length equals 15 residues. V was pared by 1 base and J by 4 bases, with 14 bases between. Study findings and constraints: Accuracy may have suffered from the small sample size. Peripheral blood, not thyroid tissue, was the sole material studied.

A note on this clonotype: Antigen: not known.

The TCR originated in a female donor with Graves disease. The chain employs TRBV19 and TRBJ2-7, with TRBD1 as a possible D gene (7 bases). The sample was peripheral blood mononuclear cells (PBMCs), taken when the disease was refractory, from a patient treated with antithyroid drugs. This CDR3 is CASSIGGAGGYEQYF. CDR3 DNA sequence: TGTGCCAGTAGTATAGGCGGGGCAGGGGGATACGAGCAGTACTTC.